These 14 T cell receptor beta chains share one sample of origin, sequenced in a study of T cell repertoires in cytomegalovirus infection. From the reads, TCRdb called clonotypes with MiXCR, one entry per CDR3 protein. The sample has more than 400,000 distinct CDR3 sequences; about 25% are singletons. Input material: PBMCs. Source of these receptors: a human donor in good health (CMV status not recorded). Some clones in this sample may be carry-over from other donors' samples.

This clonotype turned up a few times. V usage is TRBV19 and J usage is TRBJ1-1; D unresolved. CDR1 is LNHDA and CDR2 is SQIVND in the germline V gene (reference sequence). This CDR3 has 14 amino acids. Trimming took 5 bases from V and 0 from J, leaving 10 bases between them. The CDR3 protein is CASSRGGMNTEAFF. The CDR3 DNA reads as TGTGCCAGTAGTCGTGGAGGGATGAACACTGAAGCTTTCTTT.

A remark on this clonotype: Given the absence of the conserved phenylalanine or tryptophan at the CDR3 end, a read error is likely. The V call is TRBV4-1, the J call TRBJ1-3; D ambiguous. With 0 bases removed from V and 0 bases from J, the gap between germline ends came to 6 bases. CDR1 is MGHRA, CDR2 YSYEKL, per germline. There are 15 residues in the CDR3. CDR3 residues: CASSQDVSSGNTIYL. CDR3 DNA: TGCGCCAGCAGCCAAGATGTGTCCTCTGGAAACACCATATATTTG.

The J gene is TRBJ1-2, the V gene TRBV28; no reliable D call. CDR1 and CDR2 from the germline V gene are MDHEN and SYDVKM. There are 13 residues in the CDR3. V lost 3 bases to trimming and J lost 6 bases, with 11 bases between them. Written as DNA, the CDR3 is TGTGCCAGCAGTTTGATTTTACGGGATGGCTACACCTTC. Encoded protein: CASSLILRDGYTF.

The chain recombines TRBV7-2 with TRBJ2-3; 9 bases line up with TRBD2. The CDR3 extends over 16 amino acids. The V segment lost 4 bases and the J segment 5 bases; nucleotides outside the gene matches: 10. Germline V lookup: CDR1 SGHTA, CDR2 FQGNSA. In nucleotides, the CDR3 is TGTGCCAGCAGCTCCCGGGGGGCGGGAGGGGGAGATACGCAGTATTTT. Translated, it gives CASSSRGAGGGDTQYF.

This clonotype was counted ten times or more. The CDR3 loop reads CASRDRVKNQPQHF. Written as DNA, the CDR3 is TGTGCCAGCAGGGACAGGGTGAAGAATCAGCCCCAGCATTTT. This sequence joins TRBV19 and TRBJ1-5, with 9 bases fitting TRBD1. V shed 9 bases and J 4 bases; nucleotides not matched to a gene: 7. Germline CDR1 and CDR2: LNHDA and SQIVND (reference sequence). The CDR3 runs 14 residues. Drawing the rest from reference TRBV19 and TRBJ1-5, the complete variable domain is DGGITQSPKYLFRKEGQNVTLSCEQNLNHDAMYWYRQDPGQGLRLIYYSQIVNDFQKGDIAEGYSVSREKKESFPLTVTSAQKNPTAFYLCASRDRVKNQPQHFGDGTRLSIL.

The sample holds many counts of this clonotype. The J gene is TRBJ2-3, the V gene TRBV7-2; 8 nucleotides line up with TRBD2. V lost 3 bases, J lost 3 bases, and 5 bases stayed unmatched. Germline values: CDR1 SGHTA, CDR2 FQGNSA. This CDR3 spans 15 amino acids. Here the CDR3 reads CASSLRTSSTDTQYF. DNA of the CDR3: TGTGCCAGCAGCTTGAGGACTAGCTCAACAGATACGCAGTATTTT.

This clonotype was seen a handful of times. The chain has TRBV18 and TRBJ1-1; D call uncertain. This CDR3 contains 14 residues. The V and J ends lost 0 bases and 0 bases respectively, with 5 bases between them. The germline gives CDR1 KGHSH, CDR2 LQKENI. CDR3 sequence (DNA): TGTGCCAGCTCACCACCCAACATGAACACTGAAGCTTTCTTT. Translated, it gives CASSPPNMNTEAFF.

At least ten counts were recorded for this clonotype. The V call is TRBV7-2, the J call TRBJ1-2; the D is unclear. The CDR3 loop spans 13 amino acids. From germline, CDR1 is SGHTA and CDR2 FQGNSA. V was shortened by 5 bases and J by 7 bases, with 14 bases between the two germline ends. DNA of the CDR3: TGTGCCAGCAGCCCGGGCGAGGCCAGTGGCTACACCTTC. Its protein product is CASSPGEASGYTF.

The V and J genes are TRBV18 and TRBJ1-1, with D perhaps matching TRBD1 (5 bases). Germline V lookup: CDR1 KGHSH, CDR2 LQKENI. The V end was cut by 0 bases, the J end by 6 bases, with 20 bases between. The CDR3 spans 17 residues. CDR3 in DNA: TGTGCCAGCTCACCACCGGGGCAGGGTCGAGGGACGTCTGAAGCTTTCTTT. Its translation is CASSPPGQGRGTSEAFF.

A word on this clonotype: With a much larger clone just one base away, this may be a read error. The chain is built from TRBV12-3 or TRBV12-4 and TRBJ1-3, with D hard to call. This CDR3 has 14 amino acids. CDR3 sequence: CASSPPGPGNTTYF. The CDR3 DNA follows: TGTGCCAGCAGTCCCCCCGGGCCTGGAAACACCACATATTTT.

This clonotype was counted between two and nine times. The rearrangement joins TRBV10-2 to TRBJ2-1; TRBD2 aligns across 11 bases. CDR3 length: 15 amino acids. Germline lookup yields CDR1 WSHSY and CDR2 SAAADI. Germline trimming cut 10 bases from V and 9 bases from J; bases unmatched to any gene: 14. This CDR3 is CATKTSGMVYGEQFF. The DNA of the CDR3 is TGCGCCACCAAGACTAGCGGGATGGTTTATGGTGAGCAGTTCTTC.

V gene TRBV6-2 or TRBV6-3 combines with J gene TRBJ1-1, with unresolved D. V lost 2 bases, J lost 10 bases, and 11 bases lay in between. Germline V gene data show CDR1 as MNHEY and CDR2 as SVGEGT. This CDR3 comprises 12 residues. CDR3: CASSYGELGAFF. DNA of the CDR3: TGTGCCAGCAGTTACGGGGAATTGGGAGCTTTCTTT.

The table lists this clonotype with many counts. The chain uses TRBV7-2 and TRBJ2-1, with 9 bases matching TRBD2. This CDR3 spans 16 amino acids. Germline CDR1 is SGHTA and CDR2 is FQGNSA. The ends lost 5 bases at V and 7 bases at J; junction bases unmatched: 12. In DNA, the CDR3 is TGTGCCAGCAGCGACGCACGGCGGGAGGGCCGTAATGAGCAGTTCTTC. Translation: CASSDARREGRNEQFF.

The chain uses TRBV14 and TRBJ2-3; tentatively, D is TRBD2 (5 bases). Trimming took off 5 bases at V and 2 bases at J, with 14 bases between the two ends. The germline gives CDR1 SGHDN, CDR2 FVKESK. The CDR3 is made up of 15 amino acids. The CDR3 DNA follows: TGTGCCAGCAGCACAAGGACGGGGAACACAGATACGCAGTATTTT. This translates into CASSTRTGNTDTQYF.